The clone carrying this T cell receptor (beta chain) showed up just a few times. This entry is derived from a study of blood T cells in healthy people across ages. Donor samples were obtained from healthy Caucasian individuals from Russia, aged about 6 to 95. This CDR3 has 15 residues. V lost 1 base to trimming and J lost 5 bases; unmatched junction nucleotides: 7. The germline CDR1 and CDR2 sequences are MGHRA and YSYEKL. Next came a second PCR, run for about 6 to 11 cycles, which used a sample-barcoded 5' primer along with a J-beta primer mix. TCRdb fed the 5' RACE reads into MiXCR, producing one record per CDR3 protein. The sample lists roughly 1.7 million distinct CDR3 sequences, almost 35% occurring once.

Sequencing input: blood. The J gene is TRBJ2-7, the V gene TRBV4-1; 8 nucleotides agree with TRBD2. This clonotype was obtained from a woman under 40 in good health. In DNA, the CDR3 is TGCGCCAGCAGCCAAGCCGGGGGGGCCTTTAACGAGCAGTACTTC. This encodes CASSQAGGAFNEQYF.